These 2 T cell receptor beta chains were all obtained from the same sample, sequenced in a study of T cells in localized non-small cell lung cancer. Using immunoSEQ multiplex PCR, the repertoire was profiled, and TCRdb retains in-frame clones only, with some absent. The sample consists of 25,000 to 30,000 clones, 88% of them appearing once. The sequencing used peripheral blood, collected before any cancer treatment. The receptor set was obtained from a female donor aged 60 or older with stage III squamous cell lung carcinoma.

The CDR3 loop reads CASSLGLAGTDTQYF. The CDR3 bases are TGTGCCAGCAGCTTAGGACTAGCAGGCACAGATACGCAGTATTTT. The chain employs TRBV7-2 and TRBJ2-3, with 7 bases identical to TRBD2. The J segment lost 1 base and the V segment lost 1 base, leaving 2 bases of the junction unmatched. The CDR3 totals 15 residues. Looked up from germline, CDR1 is SGHTA and CDR2 is FQGNSA. Full variable domain (rest looked up from reference TRBV7-2 and TRBJ2-3): GAGVSQSPSNKVTEKGKDVELRCDPISGHTALYWYRQSLGQGLEFLIYFQGNSAPDKSGLPSDRFSAERTGGSVSTLTIQRTQQEDSAVYLCASSLGLAGTDTQYFGPGTRLTVL.

The chain couples TRBV18 to TRBJ2-2; maybe TRBD2 (6 bases). The CDR3 runs 15 residues. Trimming took off 3 bases at V and 5 bases at J, with 13 bases between the two ends. Germline V gives CDR1 KGHSH, CDR2 LQKENI. The CDR3 loop reads CASSPIIGGTGELFF. The CDR3 DNA sequence: TGTGCCAGCTCACCCATAATCGGAGGGACCGGGGAGCTGTTTTTT. The variable domain in full, with the rest retrieved from reference TRBV18 and TRBJ2-2, is NAGVMQNPRHLVRRRGQEARLRCSPMKGHSHVYWYRQLPEEGLKFMVYLQKENIIDESGMPKERFSAEFPKEGPSILRIQQVVRGDSAAYFCASSPIIGGTGELFFGEGSRLTVL.